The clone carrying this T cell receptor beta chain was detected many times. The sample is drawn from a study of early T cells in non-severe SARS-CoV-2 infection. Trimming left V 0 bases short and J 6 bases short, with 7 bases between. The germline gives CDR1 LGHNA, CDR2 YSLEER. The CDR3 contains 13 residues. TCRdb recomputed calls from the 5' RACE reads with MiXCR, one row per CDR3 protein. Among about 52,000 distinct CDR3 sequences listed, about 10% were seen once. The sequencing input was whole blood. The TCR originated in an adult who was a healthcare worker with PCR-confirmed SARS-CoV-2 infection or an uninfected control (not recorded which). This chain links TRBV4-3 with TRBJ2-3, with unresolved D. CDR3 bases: TGCGCCAGCAGCCAAGACGCTCACGATACGCAGTATTTT. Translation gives CASSQDAHDTQYF.